The 25 T cell receptor beta chains reported below all come from one sample, sequenced in a study of blood T cell repertoires in COVID-19. Some clones are missing from TCRdb's copy, which holds only in-frame ones; the method was immunoSEQ multiplex PCR. Here the sample spans some 87,000 clones, roughly 80% being singletons. Sequencing input: peripheral blood. The receptors derive from a man of 80 years or more with active or convalescent COVID-19.

The chain has TRBV10-3 and TRBJ1-1; 8 nucleotides align to TRBD1. V shed 4 bases and J 5 bases; nucleotides not matched to a gene: 9. CDR3 size: 15 residues. Germline V gives CDR1 ENHRY, CDR2 SYGVKD. In DNA form, the CDR3 reads TGTGCCATCAGTGGCCGTACAGGGGGTGGGACTGAAGCTTTCTTT. Residues: CAISGRTGGGTEAFF.

The rearrangement joins TRBV7-9 to TRBJ1-1, with no clear D. The V gene's germline CDR1 is SEHNR and CDR2 FQNEAQ (reference sequence). V was cut by 1 base and J by 7 bases, with 16 bases left in between. This CDR3 contains 15 residues. In nucleotides, the CDR3 is TGTGCCAGCAGCTTAGGTCCGGTCCTGGGCTTTGAAGCTTTCTTT. Protein product: CASSLGPVLGFEAFF. The variable domain in full, completed from reference TRBV7-9 and TRBJ1-1, reads DTGVSQNPRHKITKRGQNVTFRCDPISEHNRLYWYRQTLGQGPEFLTYFQNEAQLEKSRLLSDRFSAERPKGSFSTLEIQRTEQGDSAMYLCASSLGPVLGFEAFFGQGTRLTVV.

The chain uses TRBV27 and TRBJ1-6, with 8 bases matching TRBD1. CDR3 length: 14 amino acids. With 7 bases clipped from V and 8 bases from J, the junction kept 7 bases outside the gene matches. Looked up from germline, CDR1 is MNHEY and CDR2 is SMNVEV (reference sequence). DNA for the CDR3: TGTGCCAGCACTACCGACAGGGGTTATTCACCCCTCCACTTT. This gives the protein CASTTDRGYSPLHF.

A note on this clone: Other DNA variants within this sample encode the same CDR3. V is TRBV18 and J is TRBJ2-5; no firm D call. Germline-derived CDR1 and CDR2 are KGHSH and LQKENI. The CDR3 has 14 residues. V lost 3 bases and J lost 5, with 13 bases in between. The CDR3 nucleotides are TGTGCCAGCTCACCTCCCGGTGTGCGGGAGACCCAGTACTTC. Its translation: CASSPPGVRETQYF.

V gene TRBV9 combines with J gene TRBJ1-1, with D possibly TRBD1 on 6 matching bases. With 0 bases removed from V and 4 bases from J, the gap between germline ends came to 10 bases. This CDR3 has 14 amino acids. Germline CDR1 reads SGDLS; CDR2 reads YYNGEE. In DNA, the CDR3 is TGTGCCAGCAGCGTAGGGGGGCAGATCACTGAAGCTTTCTTT. This sequence encodes CASSVGGQITEAFF.

V usage is TRBV5-8 and J usage is TRBJ2-5; TRBD1 might be the D (6 bases). The length of the CDR3 is 13 residues. The ends were cut back, 2 bases at V and 5 bases at J, with 10 bases in the middle. CDR1 SGHTS and CDR2 YDEGEE come from the germline V gene. The CDR3 DNA reads TGTGCCAGCAGCTTCAGGGGTTACGAGACCCAGTACTTC. Protein sequence: CASSFRGYETQYF. Together with reference TRBV5-8 and TRBJ2-5, the CDR3 gives the full variable domain: EAGVTQSPTHLIKTRGQQATLRCSPISGHTSVYWYQQALGLGLQFLLWYDEGEERNRGNFPPRFSGRQFPNYSSELNVNALELEDSALYLCASSFRGYETQYFGPGTRLLVL.

This clone was seen a few times. V usage is TRBV29-1 and J usage is TRBJ1-1; possible D gene TRBD1, 6 bases. V lost 7 bases and J 4 bases, leaving 16 bases between the germline ends. The CDR3 length is 13 residues. From germline, CDR1 is SQVTM and CDR2 ANQGSEA. DNA for the CDR3: TGCAGCGGGGGGCAGGCCCGCCGCACTGAAGCTTTCTTT. Its protein is CSGGQARRTEAFF.

The V gene is TRBV5-4, the J gene TRBJ1-3; 8 bases line up with TRBD1. The CDR3 runs 18 residues. The ends lost 4 bases at V and 0 bases at J; junction bases unmatched: 12. Germline CDR1 SGHNT, CDR2 YYREEE (reference sequence). The CDR3 coding sequence is TGTGCCAGCAGCGAGGGGGGGACAGGTTTTTTCTCTGGAAACACCATATATTTT. Translated, it gives CASSEGGTGFFSGNTIYF.

V is TRBV9 and J is TRBJ2-1; possibly TRBD1 for D (6 bases). Germline lookup yields CDR1 SGDLS and CDR2 YYNGEE. This CDR3 region has 14 residues. Trimming took 0 bases from V and 9 from J, leaving 13 bases between them. CDR3 region: CASSVVGAVSEQFF. The CDR3 DNA follows: TGTGCCAGCAGCGTAGTGGGGGCGGTGAGTGAGCAGTTCTTC.

This chain uses TRBV10-3 with TRBJ2-1, with D possibly matching TRBD1 (6 bases). CDR1 is ENHRY, CDR2 SYGVKD, per germline. The V end was cut by 3 bases, the J end by 7 bases, with 10 bases between. The CDR3 is 13 residues long. CDR3 region: CAISDYRANEQFF. Written as DNA, the CDR3 is TGTGCCATCAGTGATTACAGGGCGAATGAGCAGTTCTTC.

This clone was recorded a few times. The chain is built from TRBV19 and TRBJ1-4; TRBD1 is a possible D gene (6 bases). This CDR3 has 18 residues. Trimming cost V 6 bases and J 1 base, with 21 bases left between them. The V gene's germline CDR1 is LNHDA and CDR2 SQIVND (reference sequence). The CDR3 spells CASSPGQGKGGTNEKLFF. CDR3 in DNA: TGTGCCAGTAGCCCAGGGCAGGGGAAAGGGGGAACTAATGAAAAACTGTTTTTT.

The table lists this clone with a count of one. The chain is built from TRBV6-5 and TRBJ1-6; 8 bases agree with TRBD1. Trimming took 6 bases from V and 10 from J; bases not matched to a gene: 5. The CDR3 covers 13 residues. Per the germline V gene, CDR1 is MNHEY and CDR2 is SVGAGI. In DNA, the CDR3 is TGTGCCAGCAGGGGACAGGTCCGCTCACCCCTCCACTTT. The encoded protein is CASRGQVRSPLHF.

This clone was detected ten times or more. The V and J genes are TRBV10-3 and TRBJ2-7; maybe TRBD2 (7 bases). The V gene's germline CDR1 is ENHRY and CDR2 SYGVKD. The CDR3 loop spans 17 amino acids. The germline V and J ends were trimmed by 7 bases and 1 base, with 23 bases remaining between them. In nucleotides, the CDR3 is TGTGCCATCAAAGAAGAAGGAGCGGGACAACTATCCTACGAGCAGTACTTC. This gives the protein CAIKEEGAGQLSYEQYF.

The chain joins TRBV7-9 to TRBJ2-7, with TRBD1 matching 10 bases. V trimming: 3 bases; J trimming: 1 base; junction bases outside the gene matches: 3. The CDR3 totals 15 residues. Germline CDR1 is SEHNR and CDR2 is FQNEAQ (reference sequence). The CDR3 here is CASSFGTGASYEQYF. In DNA, the CDR3 is TGTGCCAGCAGCTTCGGGACAGGGGCTTCCTACGAGCAGTACTTC.

This clone was detected a few times. The rearrangement links TRBV2 to TRBJ2-2; a possible D gene is TRBD2 (6 bases). The CDR3 runs to 15 residues. Germline loops: CDR1 SNHLY, CDR2 FYNNEI. The V end lost 6 bases, the J end lost 3 bases, and 14 bases lay between the germline ends. CDR3 amino acids: CASSGGPGYTGELFF. The CDR3 DNA sequence: TGTGCCAGCAGCGGAGGGCCAGGTTACACCGGGGAGCTGTTTTTT. The complete variable domain, with remaining parts taken from reference TRBV2 and TRBJ2-2, reads EPEVTQTPSHQVTQMGQEVILRCVPISNHLYFYWYRQILGQKVEFLVSFYNNEISEKSEIFDDQFSVERPDGSNFTLKIRSTKLEDSAMYFCASSGGPGYTGELFFGEGSRLTVL.

The rearrangement joins TRBV5-4 to TRBJ2-3; tentatively, D is TRBD1 (7 bases). V lost 4 bases and J lost 12, with 15 bases in between. CDR1 is SGHNT and CDR2 is YYREEE in the germline V gene (reference sequence). This CDR3 has 12 residues. In DNA, the CDR3 is TGTGCCAGCAGCCTCGGAGGGGGCAATCAGTATTTT. Its translation: CASSLGGGNQYF.

This chain uses TRBV27 with TRBJ1-2, with 8 nucleotides matching TRBD1. The V and J ends lost 11 bases and 4 bases, in that order; junction bases with no gene match: 9. CDR1 and CDR2 (germline): MNHEY, SMNVEV (reference sequence). CDR3 length: 13 amino acids. The CDR3 reads CAGDPTGAYGYTF. The CDR3 DNA sequence: TGTGCCGGAGACCCGACAGGGGCCTATGGCTACACCTTC.

This CDR3 reads CATSTGLGTEAFF. CDR3 DNA: TGTGCCACTTCGACAGGCCTTGGCACTGAAGCTTTCTTT. The chain carries TRBV12-3 or TRBV12-4 and TRBJ1-1; D might be TRBD1 (6 bases). This CDR3 is 13 amino acids long. The V end lost 10 bases, the J end lost 4 bases, and 16 bases lay between the germline ends.

This clone was seen more than once but under ten times. The chain joins TRBV2 to TRBJ1-5; 7 nucleotides agree with TRBD1. Germline V gene lookup returns CDR1 SNHLY and CDR2 FYNNEI. The V and J ends lost 10 bases and 5 bases, in that order; junction bases with no gene match: 2. This CDR3 region has 11 residues. In DNA form, the CDR3 reads TGTGCCAAGGGGGCCGATCAGCCCCAGCATTTT. Residues: CAKGADQPQHF.

The chain combines TRBV6-2 or TRBV6-3 with TRBJ2-3, with 8 bases fitting TRBD2. Germline CDR1 is MNHEY and CDR2 is SVGEGT. After removal of 2 bases from V and 0 bases from J, the junction contained 13 bases not matched to a gene. The CDR3 extends over 19 amino acids. Here the CDR3 reads CASSYQRRGAALSTDTQYF. In DNA, the CDR3 is TGTGCCAGCAGTTACCAGCGGCGGGGGGCCGCACTAAGCACAGATACGCAGTATTTT.

The chain uses TRBV7-8 and TRBJ2-1, with 10 positions matching TRBD1. CDR1 and CDR2 from the germline V gene are SGHVS and FQNEAQ. Trimming cost V 1 base and J 7 bases; bases outside gene matches: 16. This CDR3 contains 19 residues. The CDR3 nucleotides are TGTGCCAGCAGCTTAGGAGTAGGGGGGACAGGGGTTTTTAGGAATGAGCAGTTCTTC. Amino acid sequence: CASSLGVGGTGVFRNEQFF.

The CDR3 sequence: CASSPLSSGNTIYF. The CDR3, as DNA: TGCGCCAGCAGCCCATTGAGCTCTGGAAACACCATATATTTT. The chain employs TRBV5-1 and TRBJ1-3; D is undetermined. CDR3 size: 14 residues. Trimming took off 4 bases at V and 0 bases at J, with 8 bases between the two ends. The germline V gene has CDR1 SGHRS and CDR2 YFSETQ.

The gene calls are TRBV7-9 and TRBJ2-3, with D possibly matching TRBD1 (6 bases). Germline loops: CDR1 SEHNR, CDR2 FQNEAQ (reference sequence). The CDR3 runs to 14 residues. V was trimmed by 5 bases and J by 2 bases, leaving 11 bases between them. Here the CDR3 reads CASSPGTNTDTQYF. CDR3 coding DNA: TGTGCCAGCAGCCCCGGGACAAACACAGATACGCAGTATTTT.

The chain couples TRBV5-1 to TRBJ1-2, with D perhaps matching TRBD1 (5 bases). V lost 4 bases, J lost 13 bases, and 17 bases lay in between. Germline values: CDR1 SGHRS, CDR2 YFSETQ. This CDR3 is 12 amino acids long. CDR3 sequence reads: CASSPGTPVLTF. The CDR3 coding sequence is TGCGCCAGCAGCCCGGGGACTCCTGTCCTCACCTTC.

This rearrangement joins TRBV3-1 (or the pseudogene TRBV3-2) to TRBJ1-3, with 8 bases fitting TRBD1. The CDR3 runs to 14 residues. Germline CDR1 is LGHDT and CDR2 is YNNKEL (reference sequence). J gave up 3 bases and V 3 bases, and 1 base lay outside the gene matches. For the CDR3, the DNA is TGTGCCAGCAGCCATGGGACAGGTGGAAACACCATATATTTT. As protein: CASSHGTGGNTIYF.